Following are 22 T cell receptor beta chains from one sample sequenced in a study of patients and donors after allogeneic stem cell transplantation. TCRdb re-called the RT-PCR reads with MiXCR, one entry per CDR3 protein. Altogether about 160,000 distinct CDR3 sequences are present, roughly two fifths being singletons, with the ten largest covering 50%. Sequencing input: blood, either unsorted or a sorted T cell fraction (not recorded which). Receptors originate from a human donor who was either an allogeneic HSCT recipient or a stem cell or donor lymphocyte infusion donor (not recorded which). It is not recorded whose cells these are; they may come from a transplant donor.

In this sample, this clonotype turned up a few times. The V call is TRBV20-1, the J call TRBJ2-4; D call uncertain. CDR1 and CDR2 (germline): DFQATT, SNEGSKA (reference sequence). CDR3 length: 15 residues. Trimming left V 3 bases short and J 1 base short, with 13 bases between. CDR3 amino acids: CSARVAPWAKNIQYF. In nucleotides, the CDR3 is TGCAGTGCTAGGGTAGCCCCGTGGGCCAAAAACATTCAGTACTTC.

The chain couples TRBV6-5 to TRBJ2-7; a weak D match, TRBD1 (6 bases). Deletions cut 6 bases from V and 2 bases from J, with 11 bases between. This CDR3 has 13 amino acids. Germline V lookup: CDR1 MNHEY, CDR2 SVGAGI. CDR3 DNA: TGTGCCAGCAGCTACAGGACAGCCTACGAGCAGTACTTC. This codes for CASSYRTAYEQYF.

The chain has TRBV9 and TRBJ2-1; perhaps TRBD2 as D (6 bases). CDR1 is SGDLS and CDR2 is YYNGEE in the germline V gene. V was trimmed by 0 bases and J by 2 bases, leaving 21 bases between them. This CDR3 is 19 amino acids long. The CDR3 spells CASSVDGGKGTQTYNEQFF. DNA for the CDR3: TGTGCCAGCAGCGTAGACGGAGGGAAGGGGACTCAGACCTACAATGAGCAGTTCTTC.

J is TRBJ2-3 and V is TRBV28; 13 nucleotides match TRBD2. Trimming removed 5 bases from V and 4 bases from J; junction bases left unmatched: 9. The CDR3 sequence is 17 residues long. Germline CDR1 MDHEN, CDR2 SYDVKM. The DNA for the CDR3 is TGTGCCAGCAGTCCGGGACTAGCGGGGTTTTACGCAGATACGCAGTATTTT. This encodes CASSPGLAGFYADTQYF.

The chain is built from TRBV3-1 and TRBJ2-3, with D hard to call. Trimming left V 0 bases short and J 3 bases short, with 10 bases between. From germline, CDR1 is LGHDT and CDR2 YNNKEL (reference sequence). The CDR3 spans 15 residues. The DNA of the CDR3 is TGTGCCAGCAGCCAAGATCGTGGTTCTACAGATACGCAGTATTTT. Amino acids: CASSQDRGSTDTQYF.

The chain uses TRBV2 and TRBJ1-5; D unclear. Germline lookup yields CDR1 SNHLY and CDR2 FYNNEI. V lost 3 bases and J 2 bases, leaving 14 bases between the germline ends. This CDR3 comprises 16 residues. This CDR3 is CASSDEGTVGNQPQHF. The CDR3 bases are TGTGCCAGCAGTGATGAGGGTACAGTCGGCAATCAGCCCCAGCATTTT. The entire variable domain, with the rest obtained from reference TRBV2 and TRBJ1-5, is as follows: EPEVTQTPSHQVTQMGQEVILRCVPISNHLYFYWYRQILGQKVEFLVSFYNNEISEKSEIFDDQFSVERPDGSNFTLKIRSTKLEDSAMYFCASSDEGTVGNQPQHFGDGTRLSIL.

The V call is TRBV12-3 or TRBV12-4, the J call TRBJ1-6; 9 bases are shared with TRBD1. The CDR3 has 16 amino acids. J lost 7 bases, V lost 5 bases, and 9 bases had no gene match. The DNA of the CDR3 is TGTGCCAGCAGTAAGACAGGGGGAGTTACAAATTCACCCCTCCACTTT. Translated: CASSKTGGVTNSPLHF.

This clonotype was seen a few times. The chain combines TRBV2 with TRBJ2-1; D unresolved. The germline V gene encodes CDR1 SNHLY and CDR2 FYNNEI. The CDR3 sequence is 14 residues long. The V end was cut by 7 bases, the J end by 6 bases, with 16 bases between. The chain's CDR3 is CASKEVSPLNEQFF. In nucleotides, the CDR3 is TGTGCCAGCAAAGAGGTCTCGCCGCTCAATGAGCAGTTCTTC.

This chain links TRBV5-1 with TRBJ1-6; TRBD1 is a possible D gene (5 bases). The CDR3 covers 13 residues. Per the germline V gene, CDR1 is SGHRS and CDR2 is YFSETQ. The V end lost 0 bases, the J end lost 11 bases, and 9 bases lay between the germline ends. DNA of the CDR3: TGCGCCAGCAGCTTGGAGGTCAGGGCACCCCTCCACTTT. Encoded protein: CASSLEVRAPLHF.

This clonotype was seen more than once but under ten times. The chain couples TRBV5-4 to TRBJ1-2; the D gene is possibly TRBD1 (5 bases). Germline V lookup: CDR1 SGHNT, CDR2 YYREEE (reference sequence). Trimming pared 8 bases from V and 0 bases from J, leaving 11 bases between. The CDR3 sequence is 13 residues long. The CDR3 DNA is TGTGCCAGTAGACAGAGTTCTAACTATGGCTACACCTTC. Its translation is CASRQSSNYGYTF.

This CDR3 is CASRFRRGDEKLFF. The CDR3, as DNA: TGTGCCAGCAGATTCCGCCGGGGGGATGAAAAACTGTTTTTT. V usage is TRBV6-2 or TRBV6-3 and J usage is TRBJ1-4; weak D call: TRBD1 (5 bases). The length of the CDR3 is 14 residues. Germline V gives CDR1 MNHEY, CDR2 SVGEGT. The ends were cut back, 6 bases at V and 6 bases at J, with 14 bases in the middle.

This clonotype appeared a few times. In nucleotides, the CDR3 is TGCAGCGTTGAAAGGGGGACCACCACAGATACGCAGTATTTT. Its translation: CSVERGTTTDTQYF. The genes are TRBV29-1 and TRBJ2-3, with D perhaps matching TRBD1 (6 bases). Germline V gene data show CDR1 as SQVTM and CDR2 as ANQGSEA. The CDR3 runs 14 residues. Trimming cost V 2 bases and J 2 bases, with 11 bases left between them.

In DNA, the CDR3 is TGCAGTGCCGTTTATAGCAATCAGCCCCAGCATTTT. This encodes CSAVYSNQPQHF. J is TRBJ1-5 and V is TRBV20-1; D ambiguous. Germline CDR1 and CDR2: DFQATT and SNEGSKA (reference sequence). This CDR3 has 12 residues. Between the trimmed V and J ends, which lost 6 bases and 0 bases, there was a span of 6 bases.

The chain employs TRBV10-3 and TRBJ2-2; the D gene is possibly TRBD1 (6 bases). CDR1 is ENHRY, CDR2 SYGVKD, per germline. The CDR3 spans 14 residues. Trimming left V 4 bases short and J 6 bases short, with 12 bases between. The chain's CDR3 is CAISVLQGSGELFF. The CDR3 coding sequence is TGTGCCATCAGTGTGTTACAGGGATCCGGGGAGCTGTTTTTT.

This clonotype has more than one count but fewer than ten. The rearrangement uses TRBV20-1 and TRBJ1-5, with D perhaps TRBD1 (5 bases). There are 14 residues in the CDR3. Trimming shortened V by 6 bases and J by 2 bases, and 14 bases separated the two germline ends. Germline V gives CDR1 DFQATT, CDR2 SNEGSKA (reference sequence). The CDR3 protein is CSAQGVVGNQPQHF. CDR3 DNA: TGCAGTGCGCAGGGTGTCGTAGGCAATCAGCCCCAGCATTTT.

This chain uses TRBV12-3 or TRBV12-4 with TRBJ1-2; TRBD1 matches at 8 bases. V gave up 8 bases and J gave up 2 bases; unmatched junction bases: 7. The CDR3 has 14 amino acids. In nucleotides, the CDR3 is TGTGCCAGCGGGGCAGGGGGCGCGAACTATGGCTACACCTTC. It yields the protein CASGAGGANYGYTF.

This clonotype has a handful of counts. J is TRBJ2-3 and V is TRBV12-3 or TRBV12-4, with D unresolved. V lost 3 bases to trimming and J lost 0 bases, with 10 bases between them. The CDR3 is made up of 15 amino acids. In nucleotides, the CDR3 is TGTGCCAGCAGTTTTATACATTCTAGCACAGATACGCAGTATTTT. Translating it yields CASSFIHSSTDTQYF.

V and J are TRBV7-9 and TRBJ2-4; the D gene could be TRBD1 or TRBD2 (5 bases each). Germline V gene sequence: CDR1 SEHNR, CDR2 FQNEAQ (reference sequence). The CDR3 runs 13 residues. Trimming removed 2 bases at V and 8 bases at J, with 10 bases between. The CDR3 loop reads CASSLLMGDIQYF. CDR3 in DNA: TGTGCCAGCAGCTTATTAATGGGGGACATTCAGTACTTC.

The rearrangement joins TRBV30 to TRBJ2-7, with 7 bases aligning to TRBD1. Germline V gives CDR1 GTSNPN, CDR2 SVGIG (reference sequence). The CDR3 contains 11 residues. With 5 bases clipped from V and 7 bases from J, the junction kept 5 bases outside the gene matches. The CDR3 reads CAWGDSPEQYF. The DNA for the CDR3 is TGTGCCTGGGGGGACAGCCCGGAGCAGTACTTC.

The rearrangement links TRBV9 to TRBJ2-5; 8 bases are a match to TRBD1. The CDR3 spans 16 residues. J gave up 2 bases and V 0 bases, and 6 bases lay outside the gene matches. Germline V gene lookup returns CDR1 SGDLS and CDR2 YYNGEE. CDR3 bases: TGTGCCAGCAGCGTAGTTGGGACAGGCCCTCAAGAGACCCAGTACTTC. Amino acid sequence: CASSVVGTGPQETQYF.

V and J are TRBV6-5 and TRBJ1-1; D unclear. The length of the CDR3 is 13 residues. Trimming took off 0 bases at V and 11 bases at J, with 13 bases between the two ends. Germline V gives CDR1 MNHEY, CDR2 SVGAGI. The CDR3 protein is CASSYSGGRDAFF. The DNA for the CDR3 is TGTGCCAGCAGTTACTCGGGAGGGAGGGATGCTTTCTTT.

This chain joins TRBV29-1 and TRBJ2-3, with 10 bases aligning to TRBD2. The CDR3 totals 14 residues. V lost 5 bases, J lost 5 bases, and 7 bases stayed unmatched. The germline V gene encodes CDR1 SQVTM and CDR2 ANQGSEA. This chain's CDR3 is CSVSTSGAIDTQYF. The CDR3 nucleotides are TGCAGCGTTTCCACTAGCGGGGCTATAGATACGCAGTATTTT.